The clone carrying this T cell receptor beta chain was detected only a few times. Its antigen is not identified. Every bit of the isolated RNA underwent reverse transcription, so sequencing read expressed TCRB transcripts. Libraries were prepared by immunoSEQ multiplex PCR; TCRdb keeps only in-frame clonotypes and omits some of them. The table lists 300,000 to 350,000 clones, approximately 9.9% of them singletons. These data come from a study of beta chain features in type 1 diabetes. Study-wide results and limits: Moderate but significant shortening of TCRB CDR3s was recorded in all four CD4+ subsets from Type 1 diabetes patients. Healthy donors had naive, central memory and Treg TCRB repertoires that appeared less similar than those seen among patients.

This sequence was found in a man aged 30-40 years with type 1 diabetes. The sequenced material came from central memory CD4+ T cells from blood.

The CDR3 reads CSVPGQGISYNEQFF. DNA of the CDR3: TGCAGCGTACCGGGACAGGGTATCTCCTACAATGAGCAGTTCTTC. The gene calls are TRBV29-1 and TRBJ2-1; 9 bases agree with TRBD1. Trimming removed 6 bases from V and 0 bases from J; junction bases left unmatched: 6. The CDR3 spans 15 residues. From germline, CDR1 is SQVTM and CDR2 ANQGSEA.